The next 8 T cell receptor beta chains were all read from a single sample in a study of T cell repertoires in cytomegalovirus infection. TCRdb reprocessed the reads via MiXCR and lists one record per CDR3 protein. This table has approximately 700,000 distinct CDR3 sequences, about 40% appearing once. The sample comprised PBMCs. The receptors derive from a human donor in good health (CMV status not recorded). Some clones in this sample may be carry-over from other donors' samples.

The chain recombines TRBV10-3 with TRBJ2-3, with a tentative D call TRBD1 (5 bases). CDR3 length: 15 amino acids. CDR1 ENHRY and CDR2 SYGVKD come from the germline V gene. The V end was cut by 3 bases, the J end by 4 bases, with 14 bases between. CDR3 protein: CAISEGPGLADTQYF. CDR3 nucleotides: TGTGCCATCAGTGAAGGGCCAGGGTTAGCAGATACGCAGTATTTT.

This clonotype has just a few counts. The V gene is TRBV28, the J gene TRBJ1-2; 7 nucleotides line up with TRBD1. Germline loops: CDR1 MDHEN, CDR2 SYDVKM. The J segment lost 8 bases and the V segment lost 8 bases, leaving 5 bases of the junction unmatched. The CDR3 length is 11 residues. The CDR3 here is CASSTGRGYTF. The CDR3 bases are TGTGCCAGCTCGACAGGGAGGGGCTACACCTTC.

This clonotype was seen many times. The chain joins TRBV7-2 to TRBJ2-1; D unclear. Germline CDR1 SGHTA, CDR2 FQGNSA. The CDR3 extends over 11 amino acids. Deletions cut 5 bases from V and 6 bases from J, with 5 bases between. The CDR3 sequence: CASSPTNEQFF. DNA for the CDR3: TGTGCCAGCAGCCCGACCAATGAGCAGTTCTTC.

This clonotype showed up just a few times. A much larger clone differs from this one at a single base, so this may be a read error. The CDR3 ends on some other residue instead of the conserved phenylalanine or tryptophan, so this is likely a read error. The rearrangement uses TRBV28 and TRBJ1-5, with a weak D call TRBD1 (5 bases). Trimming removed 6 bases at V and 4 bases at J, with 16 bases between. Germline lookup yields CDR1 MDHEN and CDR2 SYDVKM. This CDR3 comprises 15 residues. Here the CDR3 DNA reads TGTGCCAGCAGCCTCGTCGGCAGGGAGAATCAGCCCCAGCATTCT. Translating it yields CASSLVGRENQPQHS.

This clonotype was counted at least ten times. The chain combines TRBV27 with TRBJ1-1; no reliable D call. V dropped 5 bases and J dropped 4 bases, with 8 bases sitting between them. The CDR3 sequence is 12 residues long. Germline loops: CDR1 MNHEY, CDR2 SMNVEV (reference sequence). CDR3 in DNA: TGTGCCAGCAGTCCTGATGGCACTGAAGCTTTCTTT. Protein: CASSPDGTEAFF.

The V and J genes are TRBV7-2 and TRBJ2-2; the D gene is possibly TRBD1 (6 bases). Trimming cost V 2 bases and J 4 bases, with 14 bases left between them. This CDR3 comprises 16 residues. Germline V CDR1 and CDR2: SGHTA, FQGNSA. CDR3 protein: CASSLFGGKGTGELFF. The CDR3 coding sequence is TGTGCCAGCAGCTTATTTGGGGGCAAGGGCACCGGGGAGCTGTTTTTT.

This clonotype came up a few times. The CDR3, as DNA: TGCAGCGGATGGGGACAGGACCAAGAGACCCAGTACTTC. This encodes CSGWGQDQETQYF. The chain is built from TRBV29-1 and TRBJ2-5; 8 bases line up with TRBD1. V lost 7 bases to trimming and J lost 0 bases; unmatched junction nucleotides: 4. The germline V gene has CDR1 SQVTM and CDR2 ANQGSEA. This CDR3 has 13 amino acids.

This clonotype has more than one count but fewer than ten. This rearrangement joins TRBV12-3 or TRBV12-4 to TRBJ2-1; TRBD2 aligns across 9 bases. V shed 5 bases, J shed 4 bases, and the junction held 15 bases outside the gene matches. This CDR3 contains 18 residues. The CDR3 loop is CASSPAVGAGGHYNEQFF. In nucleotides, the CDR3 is TGTGCCAGCAGTCCTGCTGTCGGAGCGGGAGGTCATTACAATGAGCAGTTCTTC.